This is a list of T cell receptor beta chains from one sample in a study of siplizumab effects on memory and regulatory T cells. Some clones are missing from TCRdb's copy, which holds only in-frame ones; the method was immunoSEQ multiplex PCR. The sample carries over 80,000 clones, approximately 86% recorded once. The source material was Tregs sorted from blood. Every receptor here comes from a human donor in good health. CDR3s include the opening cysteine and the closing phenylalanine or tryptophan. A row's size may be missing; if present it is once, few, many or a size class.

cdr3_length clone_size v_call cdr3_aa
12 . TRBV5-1 CASSSGIGEQFF
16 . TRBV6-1 CASSEPGQGAPDTQYF
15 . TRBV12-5 CASGTGTGVVQPQHF
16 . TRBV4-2 CASSQGSGAGSYEQYF
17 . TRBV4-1 CASSQPNLAGGADTQYF
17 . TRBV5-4 CASSLGIRQGSTDTQYF
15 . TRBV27 CASSPLLQGRETQYF
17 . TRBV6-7 CASSSRDRVYYNSPLHF
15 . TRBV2 CASSDGRGSWTEAFF
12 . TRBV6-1 CASSEGALKAFF
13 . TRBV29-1 CSASDTGRNTIYF
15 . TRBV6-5 CASHWGGGASYEQYF
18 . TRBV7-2 CASSRGPGQGAGYNEQFF
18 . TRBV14 CASSLDRGSPGVAGELFF
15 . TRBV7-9 CASSLVPGQQETQYF
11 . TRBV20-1 CSARRTWEQFF
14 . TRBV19 CASSIRRTPYEQYF
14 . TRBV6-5 CASSYSRMGYGYTF
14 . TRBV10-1 CASSKGGTRETQYF
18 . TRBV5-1 CASSLETSGGLSTDTQYF
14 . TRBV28 CASSLVGLTDTQYF
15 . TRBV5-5 CASSLKVVSYTEAFF
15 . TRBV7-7 CASSPSGGTYREQFF
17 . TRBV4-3 CASSPYHLSGGADEQFF
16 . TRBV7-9 CASSARDITSSYEQYF
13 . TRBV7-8 CASSPERGETQYF
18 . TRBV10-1 CASSESKMGGHRGSTQYF
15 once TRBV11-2 CASSPTGIPLGGYTF
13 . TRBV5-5 CASSGARDQPQHF
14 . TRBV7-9 CASEVTDRKETQYF
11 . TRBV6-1 CASMNAYEQYF
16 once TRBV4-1 CASSQDPGRVLTEAFF
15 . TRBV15 CATSRGTGYNYGYTF
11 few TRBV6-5 CASSRDGEAFF
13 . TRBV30 CALGRGLNTEAFF
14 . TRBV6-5 CASSSGVWGNTIYF
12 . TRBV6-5 CASRTQYTEAFF
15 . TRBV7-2 CASSPSLAGKETQYF
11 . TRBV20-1 CSARTLEGYTF
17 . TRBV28 CASRSGTGRGSNQPQHF
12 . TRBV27 CASSTDMGPQHF
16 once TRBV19 CASSMRMGNSNYGYTF
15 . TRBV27 CASSSSGGMNTEAFF
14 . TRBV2 CASRAGTALYEQYF
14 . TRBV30 CAWGRGRDITEAFF
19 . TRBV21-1 CASSKGLGLKRVGNSPLHF
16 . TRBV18 CASSPGQGLSGNTIYF
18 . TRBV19 CASSIVGLGTGGLETQYF
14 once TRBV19 CASSIGQGGETQYF
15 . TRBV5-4 CASSFPAGGSYEQYF
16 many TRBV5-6 CASSLGLGSVSNEQYF
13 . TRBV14 CASSQVLSNTIYF
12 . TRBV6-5 CASSQEVYGYTF
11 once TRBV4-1 CASSRGYEQYF
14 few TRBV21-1 CASRPNGGKETQYF
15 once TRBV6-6 CASSYLGSINSPLHF